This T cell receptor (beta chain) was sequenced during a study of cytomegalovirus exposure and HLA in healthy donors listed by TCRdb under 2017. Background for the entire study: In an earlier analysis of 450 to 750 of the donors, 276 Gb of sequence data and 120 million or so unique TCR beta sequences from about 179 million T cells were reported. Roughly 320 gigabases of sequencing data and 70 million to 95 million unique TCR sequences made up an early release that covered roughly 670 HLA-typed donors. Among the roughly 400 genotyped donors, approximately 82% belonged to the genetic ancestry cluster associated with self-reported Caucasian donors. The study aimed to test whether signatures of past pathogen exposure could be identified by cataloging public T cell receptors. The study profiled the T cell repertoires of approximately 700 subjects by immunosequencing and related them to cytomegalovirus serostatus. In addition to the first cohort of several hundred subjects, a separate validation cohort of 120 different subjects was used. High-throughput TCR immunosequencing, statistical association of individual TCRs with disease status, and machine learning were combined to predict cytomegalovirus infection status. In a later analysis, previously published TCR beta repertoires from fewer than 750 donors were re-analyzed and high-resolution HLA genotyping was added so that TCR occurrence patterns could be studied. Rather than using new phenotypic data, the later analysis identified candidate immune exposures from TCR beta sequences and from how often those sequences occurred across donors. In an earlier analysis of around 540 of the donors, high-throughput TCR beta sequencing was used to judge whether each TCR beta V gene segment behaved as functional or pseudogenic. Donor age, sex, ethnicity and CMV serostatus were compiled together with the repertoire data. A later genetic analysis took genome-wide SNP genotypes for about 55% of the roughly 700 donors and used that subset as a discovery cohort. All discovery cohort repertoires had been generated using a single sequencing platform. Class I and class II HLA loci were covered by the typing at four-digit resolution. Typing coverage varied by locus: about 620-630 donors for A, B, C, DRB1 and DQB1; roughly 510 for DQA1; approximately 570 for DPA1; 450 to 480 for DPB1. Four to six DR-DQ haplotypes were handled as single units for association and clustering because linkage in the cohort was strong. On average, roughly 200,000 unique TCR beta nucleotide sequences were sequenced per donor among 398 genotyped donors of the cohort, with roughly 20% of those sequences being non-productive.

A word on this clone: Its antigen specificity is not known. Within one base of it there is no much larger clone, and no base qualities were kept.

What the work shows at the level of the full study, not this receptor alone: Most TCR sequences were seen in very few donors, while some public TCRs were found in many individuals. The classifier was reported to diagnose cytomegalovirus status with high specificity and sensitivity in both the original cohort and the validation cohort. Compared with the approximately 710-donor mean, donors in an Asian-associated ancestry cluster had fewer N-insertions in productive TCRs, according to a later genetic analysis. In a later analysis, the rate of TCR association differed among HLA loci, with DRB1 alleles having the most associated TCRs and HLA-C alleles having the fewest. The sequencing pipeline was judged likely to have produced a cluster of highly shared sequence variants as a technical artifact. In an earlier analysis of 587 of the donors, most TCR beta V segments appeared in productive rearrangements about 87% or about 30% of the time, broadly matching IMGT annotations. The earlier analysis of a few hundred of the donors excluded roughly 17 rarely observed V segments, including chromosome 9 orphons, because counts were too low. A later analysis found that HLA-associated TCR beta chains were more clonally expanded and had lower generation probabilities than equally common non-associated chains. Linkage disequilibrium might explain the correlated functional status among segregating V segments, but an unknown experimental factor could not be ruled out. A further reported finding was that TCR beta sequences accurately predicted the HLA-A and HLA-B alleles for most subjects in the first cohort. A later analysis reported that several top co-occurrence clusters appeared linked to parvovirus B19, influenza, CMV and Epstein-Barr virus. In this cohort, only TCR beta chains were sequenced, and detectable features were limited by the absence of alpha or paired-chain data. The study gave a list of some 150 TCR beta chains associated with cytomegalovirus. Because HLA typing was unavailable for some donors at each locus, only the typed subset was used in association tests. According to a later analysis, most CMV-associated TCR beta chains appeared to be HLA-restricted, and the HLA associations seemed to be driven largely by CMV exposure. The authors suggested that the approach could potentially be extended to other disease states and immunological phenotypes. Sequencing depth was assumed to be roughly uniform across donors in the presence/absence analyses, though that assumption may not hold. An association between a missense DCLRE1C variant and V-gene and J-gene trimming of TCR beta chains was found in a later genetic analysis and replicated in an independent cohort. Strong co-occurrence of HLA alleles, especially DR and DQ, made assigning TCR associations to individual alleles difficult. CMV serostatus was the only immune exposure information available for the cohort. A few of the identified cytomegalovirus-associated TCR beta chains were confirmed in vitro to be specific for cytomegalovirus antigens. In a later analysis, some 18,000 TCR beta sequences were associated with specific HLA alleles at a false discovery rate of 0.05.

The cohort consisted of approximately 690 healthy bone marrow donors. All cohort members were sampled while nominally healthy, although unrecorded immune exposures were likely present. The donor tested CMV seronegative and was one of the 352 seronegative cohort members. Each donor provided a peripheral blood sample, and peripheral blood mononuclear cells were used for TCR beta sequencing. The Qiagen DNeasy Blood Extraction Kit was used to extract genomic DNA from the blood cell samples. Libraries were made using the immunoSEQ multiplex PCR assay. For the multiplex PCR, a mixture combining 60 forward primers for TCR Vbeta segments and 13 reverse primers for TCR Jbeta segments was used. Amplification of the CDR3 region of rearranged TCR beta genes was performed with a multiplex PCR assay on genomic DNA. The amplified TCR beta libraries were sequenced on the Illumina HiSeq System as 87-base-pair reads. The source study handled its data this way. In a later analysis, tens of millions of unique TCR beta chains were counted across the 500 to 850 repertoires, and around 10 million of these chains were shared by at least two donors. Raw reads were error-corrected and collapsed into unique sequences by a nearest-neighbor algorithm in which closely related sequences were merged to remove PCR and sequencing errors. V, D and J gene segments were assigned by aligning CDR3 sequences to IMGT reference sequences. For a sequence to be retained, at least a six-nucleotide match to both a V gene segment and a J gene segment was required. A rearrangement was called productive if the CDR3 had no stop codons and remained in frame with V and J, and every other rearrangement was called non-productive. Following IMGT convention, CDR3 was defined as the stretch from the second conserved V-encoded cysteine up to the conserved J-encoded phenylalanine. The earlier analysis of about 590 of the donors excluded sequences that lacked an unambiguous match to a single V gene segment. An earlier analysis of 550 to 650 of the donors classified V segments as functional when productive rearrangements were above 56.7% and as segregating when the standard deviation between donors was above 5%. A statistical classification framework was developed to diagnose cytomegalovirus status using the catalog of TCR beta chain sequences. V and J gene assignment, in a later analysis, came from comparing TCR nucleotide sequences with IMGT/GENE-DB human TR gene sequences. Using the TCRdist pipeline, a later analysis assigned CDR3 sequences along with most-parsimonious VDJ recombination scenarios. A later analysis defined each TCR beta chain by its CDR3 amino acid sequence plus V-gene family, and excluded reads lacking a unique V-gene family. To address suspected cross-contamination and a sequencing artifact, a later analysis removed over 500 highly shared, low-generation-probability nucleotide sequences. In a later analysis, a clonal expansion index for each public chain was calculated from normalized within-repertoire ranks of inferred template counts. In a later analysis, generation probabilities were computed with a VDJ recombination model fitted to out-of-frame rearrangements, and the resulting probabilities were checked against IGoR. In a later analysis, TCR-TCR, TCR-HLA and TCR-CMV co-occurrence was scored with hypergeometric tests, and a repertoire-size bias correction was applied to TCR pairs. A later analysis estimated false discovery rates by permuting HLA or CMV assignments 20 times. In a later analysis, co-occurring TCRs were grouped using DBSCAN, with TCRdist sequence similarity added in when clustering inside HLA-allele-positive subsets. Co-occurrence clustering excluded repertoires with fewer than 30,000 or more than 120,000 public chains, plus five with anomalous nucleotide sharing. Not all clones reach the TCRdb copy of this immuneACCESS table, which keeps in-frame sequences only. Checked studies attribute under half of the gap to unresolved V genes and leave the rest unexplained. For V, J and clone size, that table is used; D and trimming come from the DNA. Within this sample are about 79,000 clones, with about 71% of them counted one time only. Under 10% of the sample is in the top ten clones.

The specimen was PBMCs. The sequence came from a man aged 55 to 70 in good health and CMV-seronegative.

Here is the DNA: TGTGCTAGTGGTTCGCTACAGCCCCAGCATTTT. Its translation is CASGSLQPQHF. The rearranged segments are TRBV12-5 and TRBJ1-5, with the D gene not confidently named. CDR1 LGHNT and CDR2 FRNRAP were looked up in the germline V gene. The CDR3 has 11 amino acids, counting the end cysteine and phenylalanine. The DNA shown is the 33-base CDR3, in frame from base 1. Relative to germline, V is 4 bases shorter and J is 7 bases shorter, with 5 bases between their ends.